Below, 14 T cell receptor beta chains from the same sample are listed, as sequenced in a study of OX40 agonist ivuxolimab in advanced cancers. Only in-frame clones appear in the TCRdb table, and some are missing; sequencing was by immunoSEQ multiplex PCR. The sample contains 71,000 or so clones, about 89% of which appear only once. The specimen was CD4+ or CD8+ T cells sorted from blood, collected in a trial of the OX40 agonist ivuxolimab. The source is an adult with an advanced solid tumor such as melanoma, head and neck, liver or kidney cancer.

J is TRBJ2-7 and V is TRBV19; D remains unclear. The germline V gene encodes CDR1 LNHDA and CDR2 SQIVND (reference sequence). Trimming pared 3 bases from V and 0 bases from J, leaving 12 bases between. The CDR3 sequence is 15 residues long. The CDR3 region is CASSIDTTSSYEQYF. The DNA for the CDR3 is TGTGCCAGTAGTATCGACACTACGAGCTCCTACGAGCAGTACTTC.

V and J are TRBV10-3 and TRBJ2-2; the D call may be TRBD1 or TRBD2 (5 bases each). CDR1 and CDR2 from the germline V gene are ENHRY and SYGVKD. The CDR3 length is 15 residues. Trimming took 6 bases from V and 1 from J, leaving 12 bases between them. The CDR3 spells CAISDPGRNTGELFF. CDR3 coding DNA: TGTGCCATCAGCGACCCGGGACGGAACACCGGGGAGCTGTTTTTT.

This clone was seen only a few times. The CDR3 coding sequence is TGTGCCAGCAGAATGACAACTGAAGCTTTCTTT. This translates into CASRMTTEAFF. The rearrangement uses TRBV2 and TRBJ1-1; D is ambiguous. Trimming cost V 6 bases and J 5 bases, with 7 bases left between them. Germline lookup yields CDR1 SNHLY and CDR2 FYNNEI. The length of the CDR3 is 11 residues.

This sequence joins TRBV28 and TRBJ1-1; 9 bases fit TRBD1. Germline V gene lookup returns CDR1 MDHEN and CDR2 SYDVKM. This CDR3 contains 16 residues. J lost 4 bases, V lost 0 bases, and 6 bases had no gene match. The CDR3 sequence is CASSLWGQGGGTEAFF. The CDR3 bases are TGTGCCAGCAGTTTATGGGGACAGGGAGGGGGCACTGAAGCTTTCTTT.

This chain connects TRBV11-2 to TRBJ1-3; TRBD1 is a possible D gene (5 bases). V lost 0 bases and J 1 base, leaving 7 bases between the germline ends. CDR1 and CDR2 from the germline V gene are SGHAT and FQNNGV. The CDR3 extends over 15 amino acids. The CDR3 DNA reads as TGTGCCAGCAGCTTAGAGGGGGGATCTGGAAACACCATATATTTT. Protein: CASSLEGGSGNTIYF.

The gene calls are TRBV7-9 and TRBJ2-1, with unresolved D. This CDR3 has 14 residues. V lost 0 bases and J lost 3, with 6 bases in between. The germline V gene encodes CDR1 SEHNR and CDR2 FQNEAQ (reference sequence). CDR3 nucleotides: TGTGCCAGCAGCTTAGCACATAACTACAATGAGCAGTTCTTC. Its translation is CASSLAHNYNEQFF.

The chain has TRBV5-4 and TRBJ2-2; D might be TRBD2 (6 bases). The germline gives CDR1 SGHNT, CDR2 YYREEE (reference sequence). The CDR3 contains 14 residues. Trimming shortened V by 1 base and J by 9 bases, and 13 bases separated the two germline ends. CDR3 DNA: TGTGCCAGCAGCTTGATTGGTAGCGGACGGGAGCTGTTTTTT. Translation gives CASSLIGSGRELFF. The variable domain in full, completed from reference TRBV5-4 and TRBJ2-2, reads ETGVTQSPTHLIKTRGQQVTLRCSSQSGHNTVSWYQQALGQGPQFIFQYYREEENGRGNFPPRFSGLQFPNYSSELNVNALELDDSALYLCASSLIGSGRELFFGEGSRLTVL.

The chain is built from TRBV27 and TRBJ1-4, with 8 bases matching TRBD1. The V gene's germline CDR1 is MNHEY and CDR2 SMNVEV (reference sequence). V lost 8 bases and J lost 0; bases outside the gene matches: 11. CDR3 size: 17 residues. CDR3 sequence reads: CASGPTGEFATNEKLFF. The CDR3 DNA reads as TGTGCCAGCGGCCCGACAGGGGAATTTGCAACTAATGAAAAACTGTTTTTT.

The gene calls are TRBV11-3 and TRBJ2-1; D is ambiguous. In germline, CDR1 is SGHNT, CDR2 YENEEA. V lost 7 bases, J lost 8 bases, and 9 bases lay in between. The CDR3 totals 11 residues. The CDR3 sequence is CASTLADEQFF. The CDR3 coding sequence is TGTGCCAGCACCCTTGCGGATGAGCAGTTCTTC.

The chain combines TRBV5-6 with TRBJ2-5; 9 nucleotides line up with TRBD1. Germline V gene sequence: CDR1 SGHDT, CDR2 YYEEEE. There are 14 residues in the CDR3. Trimming took 5 bases from V and 4 from J; bases not matched to a gene: 6. CDR3 sequence (DNA): TGTGCCAGCAGATCCGGGACAGGGCGAGAGACCCAGTACTTC. The encoded protein is CASRSGTGRETQYF.

The chain is built from TRBV11-2 and TRBJ2-7; D is unclear. CDR3 length equals 14 residues. V was pared by 4 bases and J by 6 bases, with 16 bases between. Germline V gives CDR1 SGHAT, CDR2 FQNNGV. Here the CDR3 DNA reads TGTGCCAGCAGCTCTTTCCGGGCCCCCTCCGAGCAGTACTTC. Amino acids: CASSSFRAPSEQYF.

This sequence joins TRBV5-6 and TRBJ2-1; TRBD2 aligns across 10 bases. The V segment lost 5 bases and the J segment 5 bases; nucleotides outside the gene matches: 7. Looked up from germline, CDR1 is SGHDT and CDR2 is YYEEEE. The CDR3 extends over 15 amino acids. The CDR3 nucleotides read TGTGCCAGCAGGGCCGCTAGCGGGGGTGACAATGAGCAGTTCTTC. Its protein is CASRAASGGDNEQFF.

This chain links TRBV18 with TRBJ2-7; D is undetermined. The CDR3 totals 13 residues. The germline V gene has CDR1 KGHSH and CDR2 LQKENI. Trimming took 0 bases from V and 6 from J, leaving 9 bases between them. DNA of the CDR3: TGTGCCAGCTCACCACCAGGCCCCGTCGAGCAGTACTTC. It translates to CASSPPGPVEQYF.

The rearrangement links TRBV7-2 to TRBJ1-5, with D tentatively TRBD1 (6 bases). Germline V gene sequence: CDR1 SGHTA, CDR2 FQGNSA. This CDR3 contains 15 residues. With 2 bases removed from V and 7 bases from J, the gap between germline ends came to 15 bases. The CDR3: CASSLIWGAGQPQHF. CDR3 DNA sequence: TGTGCCAGCAGCTTAATATGGGGGGCTGGGCAGCCCCAGCATTTT.